The 7 T cell receptor beta chains below all came from one sample that was sequenced in a study of blood T cell repertoires in COVID-19. Profiled with immunoSEQ multiplex PCR; TCRdb holds only in-frame clones, not every one. The sample includes roughly 210,000 clones, 88% seen only once; the top ten take approximately 1.8%. Sequencing was performed on peripheral blood. The origin of the receptors is a man between 65 and 85 years old with acute or convalescent COVID-19.

The chain is built from TRBV28 and TRBJ2-5, with D possibly TRBD1 on 6 matching bases. V was clipped by 5 bases and J by 5 bases, with 12 bases between them. CDR3 size: 13 residues. CDR1 is MDHEN, CDR2 SYDVKM, per germline. For the CDR3, the DNA is TGTGCCAGCAGTCCCAACAGGGAGGAGACCCAGTACTTC. Its translation: CASSPNREETQYF.

The rearrangement uses TRBV7-6 and TRBJ1-4, with D perhaps TRBD1 (6 bases). The CDR3 has 15 amino acids. The germline gives CDR1 SGHVS, CDR2 FNYEAQ. Trimming removed 6 bases from V and 2 bases from J, with 13 bases in between. CDR3 sequence (DNA): TGTGCCAGCAGTCTAGGGGGGGAGACTAATGAAAAACTGTTTTTT. As protein: CASSLGGETNEKLFF.

To note about this clone: Other DNA sequences in this sample translate to the same CDR3. The V call is TRBV19, the J call TRBJ1-5; 8 nucleotides align to TRBD1. From germline, CDR1 is LNHDA and CDR2 SQIVND (reference sequence). V lost 6 bases, J lost 0 bases, and 4 bases stayed unmatched. The CDR3 contains 15 residues. This CDR3 reads CASRKTGASNQPQHF. For the CDR3, the DNA is TGTGCCAGTAGAAAGACAGGGGCTAGCAATCAGCCCCAGCATTTT. The whole variable domain, filled in from reference TRBV19 and TRBJ1-5, reads DGGITQSPKYLFRKEGQNVTLSCEQNLNHDAMYWYRQDPGQGLRLIYYSQIVNDFQKGDIAEGYSVSREKKESFPLTVTSAQKNPTAFYLCASRKTGASNQPQHFGDGTRLSIL.

The chain recombines TRBV27 with TRBJ1-2; the D gene is possibly TRBD1 (5 bases). Germline assignment: CDR1 MNHEY and CDR2 SMNVEV (reference sequence). The length of the CDR3 is 14 residues. Between the trimmed V and J ends, which lost 3 bases and 5 bases, there was a span of 13 bases. This CDR3 reads CASSFGTPFYGYTF. For the CDR3, the DNA is TGTGCCAGCAGTTTCGGGACTCCTTTTTATGGCTACACCTTC.

The rearrangement links TRBV6-5 to TRBJ1-1, with D possibly being TRBD1 (6 bases). CDR1 and CDR2 (germline): MNHEY, SVGAGI. The CDR3 contains 13 residues. Trimming took off 7 bases at V and 1 base at J, with 10 bases between the two ends. The chain's CDR3 is CASILQGNTEAFF. CDR3 DNA: TGTGCCAGCATCCTACAGGGGAACACTGAAGCTTTCTTT.

This chain uses TRBV25-1 with TRBJ1-2; 10 nucleotides match TRBD1. The CDR3 loop spans 15 amino acids. V lost 2 bases to trimming and J lost 7 bases; unmatched junction nucleotides: 7. Germline lookup yields CDR1 MGHDK and CDR2 SYGVNS. CDR3 nucleotides: TGTGCCAGCAGTGAACAGGGACAGGGGTCGAGTGGCTACACCTTC. It codes for CASSEQGQGSSGYTF.

In this sample, this clone turned up a few times. CDR3 nucleotide sequence: TGTGCCAGCAGCTCGGGAGTGGGGGACACTGAAGCTTTCTTT. It codes for CASSSGVGDTEAFF. The chain joins TRBV3-1 (or the pseudogene TRBV3-2) to TRBJ1-1, with D possibly being TRBD1 (5 bases). Germline V gene sequence: CDR1 LGHDT, CDR2 YNNKEL (reference sequence). This CDR3 has 14 residues. V lost 5 bases, J lost 3 bases, and 13 bases lay in between.